The clone carrying this T cell receptor beta chain was observed a handful of times. The data were taken from a study of blood T cell repertoires in COVID-19. This table comes from immunoSEQ multiplex PCR, and its TCRdb copy is limited to in-frame clones, with some not included. In the table there are about 220,000 clones, roughly four fifths of which are singletons. Germline lookup yields CDR1 LGHDT and CDR2 YNNKEL (reference sequence). J lost 4 bases, V lost 6 bases, and 6 bases had no gene match. CDR3 length: 14 amino acids. The sequencing sample was made of PBMCs or T cells enriched from blood (not recorded which). The rearrangement links TRBV3-1 (or the pseudogene TRBV3-2) to TRBJ1-3; 7 bases map to TRBD1. The TCR originated in a woman in her 40s with acute COVID-19. CDR3 sequence: CASRSTGFGNTIYF. Written as DNA, the CDR3 is TGTGCCAGCAGATCGACAGGGTTCGGAAACACCATATATTTT.